Following are 11 T cell receptor beta chains from one sample sequenced in a study of blood T cell dynamics during melanoma immunotherapy. Time point defined: pre-treatment baseline. Method: immunoSEQ multiplex PCR; TCRdb's copy keeps in-frame clones and lacks some. The sample lists roughly 25,000 clones, approximately 90% occurring once. Material: blood, obtained from a patient treated with checkpoint blockade. The receptors derive from a human donor with melanoma.

V is TRBV7-3 and J is TRBJ2-7, with a weak D call TRBD1 (5 bases). Germline V gives CDR1 SGHTA, CDR2 FQGTGA. The CDR3 contains 15 residues. V was cut by 6 bases and J by 6 bases, with 21 bases left in between. CDR3 bases: TGTGCCAGCAGGTCCGCAGGGTCGCCGGCGGCCGAGCAGTACTTC. Amino acids: CASRSAGSPAAEQYF.

The rearrangement uses TRBV7-2 and TRBJ2-5; 10 nucleotides match TRBD1. The CDR3 runs to 16 residues. Trimming took 3 bases from V and 9 from J; bases not matched to a gene: 13. Germline lookup yields CDR1 SGHTA and CDR2 FQGNSA. CDR3 nucleotide sequence: TGTGCCAGCAGCTTGACGGGACAGGGGAGCTTGGTAGCCCAGTACTTC. Amino acids: CASSLTGQGSLVAQYF.

V is TRBV7-3 and J is TRBJ2-1; no definite D call. The V end lost 5 bases, the J end lost 8 bases, and 16 bases lay between the germline ends. This CDR3 comprises 14 residues. Germline assignment: CDR1 SGHTA and CDR2 FQGTGA. This chain's CDR3 is CASSQEPAAHEQFF. CDR3 sequence (DNA): TGTGCCAGCAGCCAGGAACCAGCAGCCCATGAGCAGTTCTTC.

The rearrangement joins TRBV19 to TRBJ2-7; D is uncertain. V lost 11 bases and J lost 2, with 13 bases in between. Germline CDR1 and CDR2: LNHDA and SQIVND (reference sequence). CDR3 size: 12 residues. The DNA of the CDR3 is TGTGCCGACCCCAAGAAAACCTACGAGCAGTACTTC. Protein sequence: CADPKKTYEQYF. The variable domain in full, completed from reference TRBV19 and TRBJ2-7, reads DGGITQSPKYLFRKEGQNVTLSCEQNLNHDAMYWYRQDPGQGLRLIYYSQIVNDFQKGDIAEGYSVSREKKESFPLTVTSAQKNPTAFYLCADPKKTYEQYFGPGTRLTVT.

The rearrangement uses TRBV9 and TRBJ2-3; D might be TRBD1 or TRBD2, each matching 5 bases. The germline V gene has CDR1 SGDLS and CDR2 YYNGEE. The V gene lost 3 bases and the J gene lost 14 bases, with 19 bases spanning the gap. This CDR3 is 13 amino acids long. CDR3 sequence (DNA): TGTGCCAGCAGCGCCCCCGGGACCCTAAAGCTGTATTTT. As protein: CASSAPGTLKLYF.

The V gene is TRBV2, the J gene TRBJ2-1; 8 bases agree with TRBD2. This CDR3 has 11 residues. The junction had 2 bases not matched to a gene; V was cut back by 1 base and J by 15 bases. CDR1 SNHLY and CDR2 FYNNEI come from the germline V gene. The CDR3, as DNA: TGTGCCAGCAGTGAAGGGAGCGGGAGGTTCTTC. It is translated as CASSEGSGRFF.

The J gene is TRBJ2-7, the V gene TRBV5-1, with D unclear. Looked up from germline, CDR1 is SGHRS and CDR2 is YFSETQ. This CDR3 region has 13 residues. With 1 base removed from V and 2 bases from J, the gap between germline ends came to 7 bases. The chain's CDR3 is CASSLTATYEQYF. The DNA for the CDR3 is TGCGCCAGCAGCTTGACAGCCACCTACGAGCAGTACTTC.

The CDR3 coding sequence is TGTGCCAGCGGACGGGGATCCCGGACAGATACGCAGTATTTT. This encodes CASGRGSRTDTQYF. The rearrangement uses TRBV13 and TRBJ2-3, with a weak D call TRBD2 (5 bases). Germline CDR1 PRHDT, CDR2 FYEKMQ (reference sequence). Trimming cost V 8 bases and J 3 bases, with 15 bases left between them. The CDR3 runs 14 residues.

The V call is TRBV11-2, the J call TRBJ1-6, with TRBD1 as a possible D gene (5 bases). V lost 5 bases, J lost 6 bases, and 17 bases lay in between. CDR1 is SGHAT, CDR2 FQNNGV, per germline. The CDR3 has 16 amino acids. The CDR3 nucleotides read TGTGCCAGCAGCCCCCGTGGGGGACTCAGTAATTCACCCCTCCACTTT. It translates to CASSPRGGLSNSPLHF.

The CDR3: CASSYLAGNQPQHF. For the CDR3, the DNA is TGTGCCAGCAGTTACTTGGCAGGTAATCAGCCCCAGCATTTT. This chain joins TRBV6-5 and TRBJ1-5; no definite D call. V shed 1 base and J shed 4 bases, with 8 bases lying between them. Germline CDR1 and CDR2: MNHEY and SVGAGI. This CDR3 has 14 residues.

This sequence joins TRBV5-6 and TRBJ2-5; weak D call: TRBD2 (6 bases). V was shortened by 4 bases and J by 3 bases, with 19 bases between the two germline ends. The CDR3 is 16 residues long. Germline CDR1 reads SGHDT; CDR2 reads YYEEEE. Here the CDR3 DNA reads TGTGCCAGCAGCCGTCCTTGGCCCGGGGAGGAAGAGACCCAGTACTTC. Amino acid sequence: CASSRPWPGEEETQYF.